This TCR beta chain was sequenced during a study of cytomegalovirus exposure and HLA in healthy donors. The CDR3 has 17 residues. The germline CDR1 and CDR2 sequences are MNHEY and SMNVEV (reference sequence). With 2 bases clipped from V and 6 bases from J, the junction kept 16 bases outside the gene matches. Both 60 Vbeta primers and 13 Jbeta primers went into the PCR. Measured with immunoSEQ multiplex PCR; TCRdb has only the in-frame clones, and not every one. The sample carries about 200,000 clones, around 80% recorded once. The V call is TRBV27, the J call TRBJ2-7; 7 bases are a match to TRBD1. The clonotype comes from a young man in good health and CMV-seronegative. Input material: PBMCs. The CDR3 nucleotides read TGTGCCAGCAGTTTAGTGGGACGACAGGGTAGGGCTAGCGAGCAGTACTTC. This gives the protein CASSLVGRQGRASEQYF.